The TCR beta chain under discussion was sequenced for a study of blood T cell repertoires in COVID-19 (dated by TCRdb to 2019 to 2021). Turning to the overall study: Collaborator samples came from the United States, Italy and Spain and covered acute and convalescent phases of COVID-19. The material from the prospective study consisted of cDNA or gDNA derived from T cells, B-cell-depleted T cells, or PBMCs. Deeply sampled blood TCRbeta repertoires from subjects exposed to, actively infected with, or recovered from COVID-19 were included in the dataset. The repertoires were released in a freely available public database intended as a resource for research on the immune response to SARS-CoV-2. Samples were obtained from the ongoing ImmuneRACE study (first 160 participants) and from about 1,300 subjects provided by 6 global collaborators. Nearly every sample came with metadata listing a de-identified subject ID, COVID-19 status, age in years and sex. HLA class I and class II types, where available, came from metadata supplied by the sample provider rather than from assay-based typing. What the work shows at the level of the full study, not this receptor alone: The quantity of clinical and demographic metadata differed by source and by participant and was supplied without curation.

The CDR3 runs 15 residues from the cysteine to the phenylalanine. This entry keeps only the CDR3 DNA: 45 bases, framed from base 1. A distance of 18 bases separates the germline ends of V and J, which lose 6 bases and 6 bases respectively. Sequences MNHEY (CDR1) and SVGAGI (CDR2) are obtained from the germline V gene. Participants in the prospective study were enrolled through a virtual design, were aged roughly 18 to 100 years, and lived in roughly 25 United States geographic areas. In the prospective study, participants were assigned to cohorts based on the clinical history participants reported in a screening survey and a study questionnaire. ImmuneRACE Cohort 3 recovered participants were defined by two consecutive negative NP/OP PCR tests, healthcare professional clearance, or symptom resolution. Each participant in the prospective study had whole blood, serum and a nasopharyngeal or oropharyngeal swab collected by mobile phlebotomists. Additional blood draws and questionnaires over an approximately two-month period could optionally be provided by prospective study participants. Before DNA extraction, blood samples from the prospective study were shipped at room temperature or frozen.

TCRbeta CDR3 regions were amplified from genomic DNA using the immunoSEQ Assay, a bias-controlled multiplex PCR. The study's processing was this. Within the assay, amplification of reference gene primers was used to estimate how many nucleated cells each sample contained. Sequence reads were collapsed and filtered to measure the absolute abundance of every unique TCRbeta CDR3 rearrangement. For each sample, productive Simpson clonality was calculated by taking the square root of Simpson's diversity index across productive rearrangements. The source is immuneACCESS, and TCRdb retained only in-frame sequences with V and J called. Part of the clones is not carried over; for the studies checked, unresolved V genes explain less than half of this, and the remainder is unexplained. V, J and clone size reflect that table, while D and trimming were determined from the DNA. The sample contains approximately 200,000 clones, 82% of them found a single time. The ten most abundant clones make up 12% of the sample.

Concerning this clone itself: The antigen it binds to is not known. Base qualities are missing; no much larger clone stands one base away.

The source is a man in his forties who had recovered from COVID-19. The chain employs TRBV6-5 and TRBJ2-1; the D segment could be TRBD2, given 5 matching bases. Material: PBMCs or T cells enriched from blood (not recorded which). The CDR3 reads as follows: CASSIQRPSFNEQFF. The sequence in DNA is TGTGCCAGCAGCATACAGCGGCCTTCGTTCAATGAGCAGTTCTTC.